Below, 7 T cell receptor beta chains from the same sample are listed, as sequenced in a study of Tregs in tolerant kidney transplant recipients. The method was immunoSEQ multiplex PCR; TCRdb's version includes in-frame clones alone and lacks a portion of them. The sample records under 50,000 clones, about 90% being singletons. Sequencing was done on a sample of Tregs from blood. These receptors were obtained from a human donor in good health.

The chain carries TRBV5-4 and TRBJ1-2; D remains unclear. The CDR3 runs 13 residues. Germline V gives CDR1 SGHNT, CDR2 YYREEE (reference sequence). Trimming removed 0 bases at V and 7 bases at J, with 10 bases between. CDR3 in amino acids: CASSLGRKPGYTF. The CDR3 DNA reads TGTGCCAGCAGCTTGGGACGTAAGCCTGGCTACACCTTC. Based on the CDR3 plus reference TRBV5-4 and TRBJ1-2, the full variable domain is ETGVTQSPTHLIKTRGQQVTLRCSSQSGHNTVSWYQQALGQGPQFIFQYYREEENGRGNFPPRFSGLQFPNYSSELNVNALELDDSALYLCASSLGRKPGYTFGSGTRLTVV.

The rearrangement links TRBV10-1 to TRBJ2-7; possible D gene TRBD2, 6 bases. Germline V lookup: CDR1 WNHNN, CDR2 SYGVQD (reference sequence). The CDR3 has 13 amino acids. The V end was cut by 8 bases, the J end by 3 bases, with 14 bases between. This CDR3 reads CASGGELRYEQYF. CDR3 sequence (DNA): TGCGCCAGCGGAGGGGAGTTGCGCTACGAGCAGTACTTC.

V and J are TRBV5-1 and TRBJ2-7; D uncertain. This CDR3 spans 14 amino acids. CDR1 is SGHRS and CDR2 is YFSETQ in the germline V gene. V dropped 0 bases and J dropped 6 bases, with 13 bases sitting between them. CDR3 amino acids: CASSLGHQVGEQYF. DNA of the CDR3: TGCGCCAGCAGCTTGGGACACCAGGTGGGCGAGCAGTACTTC.

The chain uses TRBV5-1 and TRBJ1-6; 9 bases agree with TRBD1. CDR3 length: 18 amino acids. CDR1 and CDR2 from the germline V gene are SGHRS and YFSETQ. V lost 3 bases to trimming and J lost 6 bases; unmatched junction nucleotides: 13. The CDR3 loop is CASSSREQGAGSNSPLHF. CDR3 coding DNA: TGCGCCAGCAGCTCGAGGGAACAGGGGGCGGGGAGTAATTCACCCCTCCACTTT. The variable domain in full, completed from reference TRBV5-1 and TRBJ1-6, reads KAGVTQTPRYLIKTRGQQVTLSCSPISGHRSVSWYQQTPGQGLQFLFEYFSETQRNKGNFPGRFSGRQFSNSRSEMNVSTLELGDSALYLCASSSREQGAGSNSPLHFGNGTRLTVT.

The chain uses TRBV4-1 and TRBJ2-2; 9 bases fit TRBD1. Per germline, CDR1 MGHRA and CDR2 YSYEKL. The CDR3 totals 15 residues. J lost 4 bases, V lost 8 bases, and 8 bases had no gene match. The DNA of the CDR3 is TGCGCCAGCGCTAAACAGGGGGCCGGCACCGGGGAGCTGTTTTTT. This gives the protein CASAKQGAGTGELFF.

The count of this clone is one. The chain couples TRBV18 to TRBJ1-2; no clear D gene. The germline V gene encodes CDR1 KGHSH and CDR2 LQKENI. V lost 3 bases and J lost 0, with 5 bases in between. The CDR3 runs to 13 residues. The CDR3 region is CASSPRANYGYTF. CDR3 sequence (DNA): TGTGCCAGCTCACCGAGAGCTAACTATGGCTACACCTTC.

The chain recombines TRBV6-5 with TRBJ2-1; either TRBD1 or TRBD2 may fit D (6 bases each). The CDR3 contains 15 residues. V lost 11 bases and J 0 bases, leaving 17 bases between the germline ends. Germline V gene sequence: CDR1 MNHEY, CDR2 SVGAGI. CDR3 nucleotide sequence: TGTGCCTCAGGGGAACGGGGGAGCTCCTACAATGAGCAGTTCTTC. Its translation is CASGERGSSYNEQFF.